The text below deals with one T cell receptor (beta chain). No antigen is known for it. The data stem from a study of cytomegalovirus exposure and HLA in healthy donors. Trimming removed 3 bases from V and 8 bases from J; junction bases left unmatched: 6. Germline V gene lookup returns CDR1 SEHNR and CDR2 FQNEAQ (reference sequence). This CDR3 has 15 amino acids. The PCR used 60 Vbeta and 13 Jbeta primers. This table comes from immunoSEQ multiplex PCR, and its TCRdb copy is limited to in-frame clones, with some not included. The data contain around 180,000 clones, about 85% of them singletons. Points from the study as a whole: Presence/absence analyses supposed approximately even sequencing depth among donors. Among immune exposure information, only CMV serostatus was available. HLA alleles were associated with 16,000 or so TCR beta sequences in a later analysis at 0.05 false discovery rate. Links to common viral pathogens appeared, in a later analysis, for several of the most significant clusters.

This receptor was identified in a woman aged 45-60 years in good health and CMV-seronegative. The chain couples TRBV7-9 to TRBJ2-1; 11 bases map to TRBD2. Sequenced material: PBMCs. For the CDR3, the DNA is TGTGCCAGCAGCTTGGGGACTAGCGGCACCGATGAGCAGTTCTTC. Its translation: CASSLGTSGTDEQFF.